One sample yielded the 31 T cell receptor beta chains listed below, sequenced in a study of vaccination effects on CD4 cells after COVID-19. Prior to sequencing, the ViraFEST assay stimulated PBMC with viral peptide pools, which expanded the antigen-specific CD4+ T cells. A 10-day culture period preceded the isolation of CD4+ T cells. Nucleocapsid antibodies were negative in the vaccine recipients, who had never had SARS-CoV-2 infection. Their recognized antigens are unknown. Assay: immunoSEQ multiplex PCR; the TCRdb copy retains only in-frame clones and omits some. The sample has 55,000 to 75,000 clones; around 76% are singletons. The input for sequencing was CD4+ T cells from PBMCs cultured with HCoV-OC43 spike peptides, taken before COVID-19 vaccination. The subset: HCoV-OC43 spike overlapping peptide pool stimulation. The receptors stem from a human donor who received a COVID-19 vaccine.

This clone was seen only once. The chain carries TRBV5-1 and TRBJ2-5, with 9 bases fitting TRBD1. The V gene end was trimmed by 4 bases and the J gene end by 4 bases; junction bases not matched to a gene: 8. The CDR3 is 15 amino acids. CDR1 is SGHRS, CDR2 YFSETQ, per germline. The CDR3 DNA follows: TGCGCCAGCAGCCTGGGGACAGGGATGGCAGAGACCCAGTACTTC. Its translation is CASSLGTGMAETQYF.

Only a few counts were recorded for this clone. The rearrangement joins TRBV5-4 to TRBJ1-2; 10 bases are shared with TRBD1. The germline V gene has CDR1 SGHNT and CDR2 YYREEE (reference sequence). CDR3 length: 14 amino acids. V lost 0 bases and J lost 7; bases outside the gene matches: 3. The CDR3 reads CASSLGGTGAGYTF. CDR3 sequence (DNA): TGTGCCAGCAGCTTGGGCGGGACAGGGGCTGGCTACACCTTC.

The J gene is TRBJ1-2, the V gene TRBV6-1; 7 nucleotides match TRBD1. Germline-derived CDR1 and CDR2 are MNHNS and SASEGT. The CDR3 is made up of 13 amino acids. Trimming took 3 bases from V and 6 from J; bases not matched to a gene: 4. The CDR3 nucleotides are TGTGCCAGCAGTGAGGGACAGCTCGATGGCTACACCTTC. It specifies CASSEGQLDGYTF.

CDR3 nucleotides: TGTGCCACCGCTGACAGGGGCATAACAAGCGGGGAGCTGTTTTTT. Translating gives CATADRGITSGELFF. V and J are TRBV24-1 and TRBJ2-2; 8 nucleotides align to TRBD1. Germline CDR1 and CDR2: KGHDR and SFDVKD. CDR3 length: 15 amino acids. V shed 9 bases and J 7 bases; nucleotides not matched to a gene: 12.

The chain recombines TRBV7-3 with TRBJ2-5; a possible D gene is TRBD2 (5 bases). Trimming left V 1 base short and J 5 bases short, with 17 bases between. This CDR3 is 16 amino acids long. Looked up from germline, CDR1 is SGHTA and CDR2 is FQGTGA. In DNA form, the CDR3 reads TGTGCCAGCAGCTTAAATCCTAGCACCCCGCTGGAGACCCAGTACTTC. This translates into CASSLNPSTPLETQYF.

J is TRBJ2-3 and V is TRBV6-4; the D gene is possibly TRBD2 (5 bases). This CDR3 is 15 amino acids long. Germline V gene lookup returns CDR1 MRHNA and CDR2 SNTAGT. Between the trimmed V and J ends, which lost 2 bases and 4 bases, there was a span of 13 bases. CDR3 DNA: TGTGCCAGCAGTGACGTTCCGGGGTACCCAGATACGCAGTATTTT. Amino acid sequence: CASSDVPGYPDTQYF.

There are a few counts of this clone. DNA for the CDR3: TGTGCCAGCAGCAGGGGGCCGACCGGGGAGCTGTTTTTT. Encoded protein: CASSRGPTGELFF. The chain is built from TRBV2 and TRBJ2-2; 8 bases align to TRBD1. The CDR3 is 13 amino acids. Losses at the gene ends were 6 bases for V and 5 bases for J; bases not matched to a gene: 2. Germline lookup yields CDR1 SNHLY and CDR2 FYNNEI.

The V gene is TRBV3-1 (or the pseudogene TRBV3-2), the J gene TRBJ2-7; a possible D gene is TRBD1 (5 bases). This CDR3 region has 15 residues. V lost 1 base and J lost 5, with 15 bases in between. Germline values: CDR1 LGHDT, CDR2 YNNKEL (reference sequence). In nucleotides, the CDR3 is TGTGCCAGCAGCCAAGTATCCGCAGGGCCCAACGAGCAGTACGTC. It specifies CASSQVSAGPNEQYV.

V and J are TRBV7-2 and TRBJ2-3; D could derive from TRBD1 or TRBD2 (5 bases each). CDR1 is SGHTA and CDR2 is FQGNSA in the germline V gene. There are 15 residues in the CDR3. Trimming removed 0 bases at V and 1 base at J, with 8 bases between. The CDR3 DNA reads TGTGCCAGCAGCTTAGCTCGGGGCCGCACAGATACGCAGTATTTT. Translating it yields CASSLARGRTDTQYF.

The chain uses TRBV27 and TRBJ2-6, with D possibly called TRBD1 or TRBD2 (5 bases each). The CDR3 covers 17 residues. In germline, CDR1 is MNHEY, CDR2 SMNVEV (reference sequence). Trimming pared 1 base from V and 2 bases from J, leaving 12 bases between. CDR3 in amino acids: CASSLLGVGAGANVLTF. CDR3 in DNA: TGTGCCAGCAGTTTATTAGGGGTCGGGGCTGGGGCCAACGTCCTGACTTTC.

CDR3 residues: CASSFIGGEQFF. The DNA for the CDR3 is TGTGCCAGCAGTTTTATTGGAGGAGAGCAGTTCTTC. This sequence joins TRBV5-4 and TRBJ2-1; D is perhaps TRBD2 (5 bases). The CDR3 loop spans 12 amino acids. From germline, CDR1 is SGHNT and CDR2 YYREEE (reference sequence). V lost 5 bases, J lost 10 bases, and 13 bases lay in between.

The rearrangement joins TRBV29-1 to TRBJ2-4, with D tentatively TRBD1 (5 bases). Trimming shortened V by 2 bases and J by 3 bases, and 17 bases separated the two germline ends. The CDR3 sequence is 16 residues long. Germline CDR1 SQVTM, CDR2 ANQGSEA. CDR3 residues: CSVERFAGFGKNIQYF. In nucleotides, the CDR3 is TGCAGCGTTGAAAGATTTGCAGGGTTCGGCAAAAACATTCAGTACTTC.

The chain has TRBV5-1 and TRBJ2-5, with TRBD2 as a possible D gene (6 bases). Per germline, CDR1 SGHRS and CDR2 YFSETQ. V lost 2 bases to trimming and J lost 3 bases, with 8 bases between them. The CDR3 runs 13 residues. The CDR3 protein is CASSFGGEETQYF. The CDR3 DNA reads TGCGCCAGCAGCTTTGGAGGGGAAGAGACCCAGTACTTC. Combining the CDR3 with reference TRBV5-1 and TRBJ2-5 gives the whole variable domain KAGVTQTPRYLIKTRGQQVTLSCSPISGHRSVSWYQQTPGQGLQFLFEYFSETQRNKGNFPGRFSGRQFSNSRSEMNVSTLELGDSALYLCASSFGGEETQYFGPGTRLLVL.

The V call is TRBV7-3, the J call TRBJ2-2, with D unresolved. V lost 4 bases to trimming and J lost 0 bases, with 6 bases between them. Germline CDR1 and CDR2: SGHTA and FQGTGA. The CDR3 length is 14 residues. The CDR3 coding sequence is TGTGCCAGCAGCTCCCCCGCGAACACCGGGGAGCTGTTTTTT. Encoded protein: CASSSPANTGELFF.

The CDR3 nucleotides are TGTGCCAGCAGTCGGGCCCCCGGAGGGAGTGAAAAACTGTTTTTT. It codes for CASSRAPGGSEKLFF. The chain uses TRBV6-5 and TRBJ1-4; D not certain. Germline CDR1 reads MNHEY; CDR2 reads SVGAGI. V lost 5 bases to trimming and J lost 7 bases, with 17 bases between them. The CDR3 covers 15 residues.

The rearrangement links TRBV6-2 or TRBV6-3 to TRBJ1-2; D gene unclear. Trimming removed 5 bases from V and 1 base from J, with 8 bases in between. There are 13 residues in the CDR3. Per the germline V gene, CDR1 is MNHEY and CDR2 is SVGEGT. CDR3 bases: TGTGCCAGCAGTCGGCAAATTAACTATGGCTACACCTTC. This sequence encodes CASSRQINYGYTF.

The chain uses TRBV10-3 and TRBJ1-3, with D hard to call. Germline CDR1 ENHRY, CDR2 SYGVKD. The V gene lost 11 bases and the J gene lost 0 bases, with 11 bases spanning the gap. There are 13 residues in the CDR3. CDR3 amino acids: CAGALSSGNTIYF. CDR3 DNA: TGTGCCGGCGCCCTGAGCTCTGGAAACACCATATATTTT.

This clone turned up a few times. The J gene is TRBJ1-1, the V gene TRBV19, with a possible D match to TRBD1 (5 bases). V was pared by 3 bases and J by 2 bases, with 10 bases between. The CDR3 length is 14 residues. Germline V gives CDR1 LNHDA, CDR2 SQIVND (reference sequence). The DNA for the CDR3 is TGTGCCAGTAGTATTCTCAGGGAAAACACTGAAGCTTTCTTT. Its protein is CASSILRENTEAFF.

This clone was seen just once. The rearrangement uses TRBV9 and TRBJ1-6, with a tentative D call TRBD1 (5 bases). Trimming stripped 4 bases from V and 10 bases from J, with 9 bases between. Germline V CDR1 and CDR2: SGDLS, YYNGEE. The CDR3 has 12 amino acids. The CDR3 DNA sequence: TGTGCCAGCAGCTCCCGGGGGTCACCCCTCCACTTT. Its protein is CASSSRGSPLHF. The full variable domain, rest sourced from reference TRBV9 and TRBJ1-6, is DSGVTQTPKHLITATGQRVTLRCSPRSGDLSVYWYQQSLDQGLQFLIQYYNGEERAKGNILERFSAQQFPDLHSELNLSSLELGDSALYFCASSSRGSPLHFGNGTRLTVT.

J is TRBJ1-1 and V is TRBV6-2 or TRBV6-3; D remains unclear. Germline CDR1 MNHEY, CDR2 SVGEGT. Between the trimmed V and J ends, which lost 3 bases and 1 base, there was a span of 6 bases. The CDR3 spans 13 residues. The CDR3 region is CASSYSRNTEAFF. CDR3 coding DNA: TGTGCCAGCAGTTATTCCCGGAACACTGAAGCTTTCTTT.

This chain joins TRBV6-1 and TRBJ1-1; D not certain. Germline CDR1 and CDR2: MNHNS and SASEGT. CDR3 length equals 13 residues. Trimming left V 2 bases short and J 1 base short, with 5 bases between. The CDR3 DNA sequence: TGTGCCAGCAGTGAACAGCCGAACACTGAAGCTTTCTTT. Protein product: CASSEQPNTEAFF.

The gene calls are TRBV5-5 and TRBJ2-6; no reliable D call. The germline V and J ends were trimmed by 1 base and 4 bases, with 6 bases remaining between them. The germline CDR1 and CDR2 sequences are SGHKS and YYEKEE (reference sequence). The CDR3 contains 14 residues. The CDR3 protein is CASSLQAGANVLTF. CDR3 coding DNA: TGTGCCAGCAGCTTGCAAGCCGGGGCCAACGTCCTGACTTTC.

The J gene is TRBJ1-1, the V gene TRBV7-9, with D possibly matching TRBD1 (6 bases). This CDR3 has 17 residues. Germline CDR1 SEHNR, CDR2 FQNEAQ (reference sequence). The V and J ends lost 5 bases and 0 bases respectively, with 19 bases between them. CDR3 in amino acids: CASSTRPGGGMNTEAFF. CDR3 DNA: TGTGCCAGCAGCACCCGGCCCGGGGGCGGAATGAACACTGAAGCTTTCTTT.

V is TRBV5-4 and J is TRBJ2-1; 11 bases agree with TRBD2. The V gene's germline CDR1 is SGHNT and CDR2 YYREEE (reference sequence). Germline trimming cut 0 bases from V and 7 bases from J; bases unmatched to any gene: 3. The CDR3 loop spans 15 amino acids. Here the CDR3 reads CASSLVSGGANEQFF. As DNA, the CDR3 is TGTGCCAGCAGCTTGGTTAGCGGGGGGGCAAATGAGCAGTTCTTC. Based on the CDR3 plus reference TRBV5-4 and TRBJ2-1, the full variable domain is ETGVTQSPTHLIKTRGQQVTLRCSSQSGHNTVSWYQQALGQGPQFIFQYYREEENGRGNFPPRFSGLQFPNYSSELNVNALELDDSALYLCASSLVSGGANEQFFGPGTRLTVL.

This chain joins TRBV14 and TRBJ2-5; no definite D call. V was clipped by 6 bases and J by 4 bases, with 12 bases between them. This CDR3 is 13 amino acids long. Germline V CDR1 and CDR2: SGHDN, FVKESK. CDR3 bases: TGTGCCAGCAGTCGGGCCCCCCGAGAGACCCAGTACTTC. This translates into CASSRAPRETQYF.

The chain employs TRBV5-8 and TRBJ2-7; TRBD2 matches 9 bases. CDR3 length: 15 amino acids. With V trimmed by 1 base and J by 5 bases, 7 bases remained unmatched. From germline, CDR1 is SGHTS and CDR2 YDEGEE. CDR3 DNA sequence: TGTGCCAGCAGCTTGCTAGCGGGGCCCGACCACGAGCAGTACGTC. It specifies CASSLLAGPDHEQYV.

The chain links TRBV29-1 to TRBJ2-2; TRBD2 might be the D (6 bases). Germline-derived CDR1 and CDR2 are SQVTM and ANQGSEA. V was pared by 5 bases and J by 9 bases, with 16 bases between. The CDR3 contains 13 residues. CDR3: CSVLDGRDRELFF. The CDR3 nucleotides read TGCAGCGTTCTGGACGGGCGGGATAGGGAGCTGTTTTTT.

This chain uses TRBV6-1 with TRBJ1-3; D uncertain. The CDR3 is 15 residues long. Germline-derived CDR1 and CDR2 are MNHNS and SASEGT. V was pared by 3 bases and J by 3 bases, with 12 bases between. CDR3 bases: TGTGCCAGCAGTGAGCCGGGTTCGTTTGGAAACACCATATATTTT. This translates into CASSEPGSFGNTIYF.

The chain recombines TRBV19 with TRBJ2-3, with 9 bases that match TRBD2. Trimming took 2 bases from V and 6 from J; bases not matched to a gene: 6. CDR1 and CDR2 from the germline V gene are LNHDA and SQIVND (reference sequence). The CDR3 is 15 residues long. CDR3 in amino acids: CASSILGGGEDTQYF. The CDR3 coding sequence is TGTGCCAGTAGTATACTCGGCGGGGGGGAGGATACGCAGTATTTT.

The chain combines TRBV4-1 with TRBJ2-2; D uncertain. V was cut by 6 bases and J by 4 bases, with 21 bases left in between. This CDR3 contains 17 residues. Germline CDR1 reads MGHRA; CDR2 reads YSYEKL. The CDR3 spells CASSSWSETMPTGELFF. CDR3 in DNA: TGCGCCAGCAGTTCATGGTCCGAGACAATGCCCACCGGGGAGCTGTTTTTT.

The chain is built from TRBV29-1 and TRBJ1-2; a weak D match, TRBD1 (6 bases). This CDR3 comprises 15 residues. Trimming shortened V by 6 bases and J by 0 bases, and 17 bases separated the two germline ends. Germline V gives CDR1 SQVTM, CDR2 ANQGSEA. The CDR3, as DNA: TGCAGCGTCCCCGGGGGCTCGACAGCTAACTATGGCTACACCTTC. This encodes CSVPGGSTANYGYTF.